This T cell receptor beta chain comes out of a study of blood T cell repertoires in COVID-19. As for the study in general: The study drew acute and convalescent COVID-19 samples from the United States, Italy and Spain. PBMCs, B-cell-depleted T cells, or T cells provided the cDNA or gDNA that made up the material.

Original processing methods: Reference gene primer amplification gave nucleated cell count estimates. This table comes from immunoSEQ multiplex PCR, and its TCRdb copy is limited to in-frame clones, with some not included. V and J calls plus clone size are reproduced from that table; the DNA served to infer D and trimming. The table has 35,000 to 45,000 clones, around 76% seen once; the top ten hold about 9%. The germline CDR1 and CDR2 sequences are SEHNR and FQNEAQ (reference sequence). The CDR3 contains 14 residues. The germline V and J ends were trimmed by 4 bases and 1 base, with 10 bases remaining between them.

The chain combines TRBV7-9 with TRBJ1-1; TRBD1 is a possible D gene (5 bases). The specimen was peripheral blood. This TCR derives from a man in his sixties or seventies with active or convalescent COVID-19. DNA of the CDR3: TGTGCCAGCAGCTCCGCAGGGTCGAACACTGAAGCTTTCTTT. It translates to CASSSAGSNTEAFF.